This T cell receptor (beta chain) was obtained from a study of blood T cell repertoires in COVID-19. V was clipped by 5 bases and J by 5 bases; unmatched bases: 8. The V gene's germline CDR1 is SGHNT and CDR2 YENEEA. The CDR3 is made up of 14 amino acids. Original methodology: Quantification of nucleated cells was approximated via reference gene primer amplification. Profiled with immunoSEQ multiplex PCR; TCRdb holds only in-frame clones, not every one. V and J calls and clone size are given by that table; D and trimming were obtained from the DNA. The profile shows approximately 160,000 clones, around nine tenths of them singletons.

The V call is TRBV11-3, the J call TRBJ2-5, with 7 bases identical to TRBD2. The material sequenced was peripheral blood. This TCR came from a man in his 60s with COVID-19, enrolled during active disease. The CDR3: CASSLRGGAETQYF. Written as DNA, the CDR3 is TGTGCCAGCAGCCTACGGGGAGGGGCCGAGACCCAGTACTTC.